The clone carrying this T cell receptor (beta chain) was counted only a few times. What it binds is unknown. The sample belongs to a study of blood T cells in healthy people across ages. The study, taken as a whole, reports: With age, beta diversity per million T cells declined roughly linearly, significantly by approximately 41. Versus aged donors, long-lived donors had higher diversity and more naive CD4+ cells.

There were at least 5.5 micrograms of total RNA extracted from every sample. Next came a second PCR, run for about 7 to 12 cycles, which used a sample-barcoded 5' primer along with a J-beta primer mix. TCRdb redid the calling of the 5' RACE reads with MiXCR, one entry per CDR3 protein. The table lists some 940,000 distinct CDR3 sequences, under 35% of them singletons. These data were also filed under a second study, of T cells of mothers and their children.

The sample taken for sequencing was blood. This sequence originates from a woman aged 40-49 years in good health.

In DNA form, the CDR3 reads TGTGCCAGCAGTTACGCGACGGGGGAGCAGTTCTTC. It codes for CASSYATGEQFF. The chain couples TRBV6-2 or TRBV6-3 to TRBJ2-1, with D possibly being TRBD2 (5 bases). CDR3 length: 12 amino acids. Trimming pared 2 bases from V and 10 bases from J, leaving 9 bases between. CDR1 and CDR2 from the germline V gene are MNHEY and SVGEGT.